The rows below give T cell receptor beta chains drawn from one sample of a study of blood T cell repertoires in COVID-19. Some clones are missing from TCRdb's copy, which holds only in-frame ones; the method was immunoSEQ multiplex PCR. This table has 50,000 to 70,000 clones, approximately 84% appearing once. The sequencing sample was made of peripheral blood. The receptors stem from an elderly man with COVID-19, enrolled during active disease. Both conserved end residues are part of each CDR3. Each record gives: J gene, D gene, V gene, clone size, CDR3 DNA, CDR3 protein. The D gene is left open where the match is weak. The size entry is marked missing in some rows and otherwise reads once, few, many or a size class.

TRBJ2-5	TRBD2	TRBV4-3	.	TGCGCCAGCAGCCAAGATCTGACTAGCGGGGAGACCCAGTACTTC	CASSQDLTSGETQYF
TRBJ2-3	TRBD2	TRBV5-4	.	TGTGCCAGCAGCCAGGGACTAGCGGGGTCACGGGGCACAGATACGCAGTATTTT	CASSQGLAGSRGTDTQYF
TRBJ1-2	.	TRBV20-1	.	TGCAGTGCTAGTGGGGCAGCCCGAGTCTATGGCTACACCTTC	CSASGAARVYGYTF
TRBJ1-3	.	TRBV6-5	.	TGTGCCAGCAGTTACTCCCCAGGCTCTGGAAACACCATATATTTT	CASSYSPGSGNTIYF
TRBJ1-6	TRBD1	TRBV5-1	.	TGCGCCAGCAGCCTTGGGGACAGGGTCTCCTATAATTCACCCCTCCACTTT	CASSLGDRVSYNSPLHF
TRBJ2-2	TRBD1	TRBV6-1	.	TGTGCCAGCAGTGACTTAAGGACAGGGGTTACCGGGGAGCTGTTTTTT	CASSDLRTGVTGELFF
TRBJ2-7	.	TRBV4-3	.	TGCGCCAGCAGCCAAGATCTGGGGGGAATGGAAGAGCAGTACTTC	CASSQDLGGMEEQYF
TRBJ1-4	.	TRBV30	.	TGTGCCGCCGCGCGACACCTTGCAACTAATGAAAAACTGTTTTTT	CAAARHLATNEKLFF
TRBJ1-1	.	TRBV18	.	TGTGCCAGCTCACCAGAAATCGACACCAACACTGAAGCTTTCTTT	CASSPEIDTNTEAFF
TRBJ2-4	.	TRBV6-2/TRBV6-3	.	TGTGCCAGCAGTTATGGCATAACCAAAAACATTCAGTACTTC	CASSYGITKNIQYF
TRBJ1-2	.	TRBV2	few	TGTGCCAGCAGTCCAGGGCCCAACTATGGCTACACCTTC	CASSPGPNYGYTF
TRBJ2-2	.	TRBV5-1	.	TGCGCCAGCAAACAGATGACAGCCTCCACCGGGGAGCTGTTTTTT	CASKQMTASTGELFF
TRBJ2-2	.	TRBV7-9	.	TGTGCCAGCGTCGGGGACACGAACACCGGGGAGCTGTTTTTT	CASVGDTNTGELFF
TRBJ1-3	.	TRBV6-2/TRBV6-3	.	TGTGCCAGCAGTTACCAAATTGGAAACACCATATATTTT	CASSYQIGNTIYF
TRBJ1-3	.	TRBV9	few	TGTGCCAGCGGAGAGAGCTCTGGAAACACCATATATTTT	CASGESSGNTIYF
TRBJ2-1	.	TRBV18	.	TGTGCCAGCTCACTTACCAAGGGGACTGGGAATGAAGGAGGTGTGCAGTTCTTC	CASSLTKGTGNEGGVQFF
TRBJ2-2	TRBD1	TRBV29-1	.	TGCAGCGCGCACGACAGGGTGGACACCGGGGAGCTGTTTTTT	CSAHDRVDTGELFF
TRBJ2-7	TRBD1	TRBV11-2	.	TGTGCCAGCAGCCTCCGGACAGGGACCCCCTACGAGCAGTACTTC	CASSLRTGTPYEQYF
TRBJ1-6	.	TRBV18	.	TGTGCCAGCTCACCAAGTCGGGGGGATTCACCCCTCCACTTT	CASSPSRGDSPLHF
TRBJ2-5	.	TRBV5-6	.	TGTGCCAGGGTCGAGGAGACCCAGTACTTC	CARVEETQYF
TRBJ1-2	TRBD1	TRBV7-2	few	TGTGCCAGCAGCTCAGTAGGGCGCGGGACAGGGGTTGGCTACACCTTC	CASSSVGRGTGVGYTF
TRBJ1-2	.	TRBV6-4	once	TGTGCCAGCAGTGTCTTCCAGGGAGGCGGTGGCTACACCTTC	CASSVFQGGGGYTF
TRBJ1-6	.	TRBV19	.	TGTGCCAGTAGTAGGTCAGACTATAATTCACCCCTCCACTTT	CASSRSDYNSPLHF
TRBJ2-5	TRBD2	TRBV7-2	.	TGTGCCAGCAGCTTAGGCGGGGGTCAAGAGACCCAGTACTTC	CASSLGGGQETQYF
TRBJ2-7	TRBD1	TRBV4-1	.	TGCGCCAGCAGCCGCCTCCCGGGACAGGGTGTTCCCTACGAGCAGTACTTC	CASSRLPGQGVPYEQYF
TRBJ1-5	.	TRBV12-3/TRBV12-4	few	TGTGCCAGCAGGGGTCAGGGCAATCAGCCCCAGCATTTT	CASRGQGNQPQHF
TRBJ1-2	.	TRBV29-1	.	TGCAGCGTAAAAAGGGGGGGGCGACCGGGAGAGGGAGGCTACACCTTC	CSVKRGGRPGEGGYTF
TRBJ1-1	.	TRBV27	.	TGTGCCAGCGGCCAGGCAGAAGTGAACACTGAAGCTTTCTTT	CASGQAEVNTEAFF
TRBJ2-2	TRBD1	TRBV11-3	.	TGTGCCAGCAGCTTATATGGGGCGACAGGGACCACCGGGGAGCTGTTTTTT	CASSLYGATGTTGELFF
TRBJ2-7	TRBD1	TRBV5-6	.	TGTGCCAGCAGCCCGTACGTCGGGACAGCTGCCTACGAGCAGTACTTC	CASSPYVGTAAYEQYF
TRBJ1-1	TRBD1	TRBV5-1	few	TGCGCCAGCAGCCCCAAAACGGGTATTCGGACAGGCACTGAAGCTTTCTTT	CASSPKTGIRTGTEAFF
TRBJ1-5	.	TRBV6-2/TRBV6-3	.	TGTGCCAGCAGCTCGGACAGTGGCAATCAGCCCCAGCATTTT	CASSSDSGNQPQHF
TRBJ1-5	TRBD1	TRBV28	few	TGTGCCAGCACCTCGGGACAGAATAGCAATCAGCCCCAGCATTTT	CASTSGQNSNQPQHF
TRBJ2-5	TRBD2	TRBV11-2	.	TGTGCCAGCAGCTTAGGGCTAGCGGGGCAAGAGACCCAGTACTTC	CASSLGLAGQETQYF
TRBJ1-5	TRBD1	TRBV12-3/TRBV12-4	.	TGTGCCAGCAGGGGACAGGGCGGTCAGCCCCAGCATTTT	CASRGQGGQPQHF
TRBJ2-2	.	TRBV4-3	.	TGCGCCAGCAGCCAAGACCCCGGGGGAACCACCGGGGAGCTGTTTTTT	CASSQDPGGTTGELFF
TRBJ1-5	TRBD1	TRBV2	.	TGTGCCAGCAGTCCGACAGGGAACAATCAGCCCCAGCATTTT	CASSPTGNNQPQHF
TRBJ2-2	.	TRBV3-1/TRBV3-2	.	TGTGCCAGCAGCTATTGGAGCTTGACCGGGGAGCTGTTTTTT	CASSYWSLTGELFF
TRBJ2-3	.	TRBV20-1	few	TGCAGTGCTACTAGCACAGATACGCAGTATTTT	CSATSTDTQYF
TRBJ1-2	.	TRBV6-5	once	TGTGCCAGCAGTTACTCGGGGCAGGGGCTGTCAGGCTACACCTTC	CASSYSGQGLSGYTF
TRBJ2-3	.	TRBV29-1	.	TGCAGCGTTGAGGGGCTCACAGATACGCAGTATTTT	CSVEGLTDTQYF
TRBJ1-2	.	TRBV7-9	.	TGTGCCAGCAGCTTTGAGTCTAACTATGGCTACACCTTC	CASSFESNYGYTF
TRBJ1-1	.	TRBV2	.	TGTGCCAGCAGCCGGACTGATGCTGAAGCTTTCTTT	CASSRTDAEAFF
TRBJ1-4	.	TRBV14	once	TGTGCCAGCAGCCAAGATACGGTCGCAACTAATGAAAAACTGTTTTTT	CASSQDTVATNEKLFF
TRBJ1-2	.	TRBV6-5	.	TGTGCCAGCAGCCAGGCACACTATGGCTACACCTTC	CASSQAHYGYTF
TRBJ1-3	.	TRBV6-6	.	TGTGCCAGCACCCGGACAGAGGCTGGAAACACCATATATTTT	CASTRTEAGNTIYF
TRBJ2-5	.	TRBV5-1	.	TGCGCCAGCAGCAACCAGGGGATGAGTGAGACCCAGTACTTC	CASSNQGMSETQYF
TRBJ1-2	TRBD1	TRBV28	.	TGTGCCAGCAGTCAGACGGGACAGGGGGCGGGAGGCTACACCTTC	CASSQTGQGAGGYTF
TRBJ2-7	TRBD1	TRBV12-3/TRBV12-4	.	TGTGCCAGCAACATACAGGGGCTCGAGCAGTACTTC	CASNIQGLEQYF
TRBJ1-2	.	TRBV25-1	.	TGTGCCAGCAGTAACATCGGCGCAGGGGACTATGGCTACACCTTC	CASSNIGAGDYGYTF
TRBJ1-2	.	TRBV28	.	TGTGCCAGCAGTTCCGATGAGGGCGCACCCTATGGCTACACCTTC	CASSSDEGAPYGYTF
TRBJ2-3	TRBD2	TRBV20-1	.	TGCAGTGGGGACTACCCAGATACGCAGTATTTT	CSGDYPDTQYF
TRBJ1-4	.	TRBV19	.	TGTGCCAGTATTTCCCGGGGGTCTTCTAATGAAAAACTGTTTTTT	CASISRGSSNEKLFF
TRBJ2-6	.	TRBV7-2	.	TGTGCCAGCAGCTTAGCGCCGGGAGCGGGGGCCAACGTCCTGACTTTC	CASSLAPGAGANVLTF
TRBJ2-1	.	TRBV9	.	TGTGCCAGCAGCGATAGCGCGCCCTACAATGAGCAGTTCTTC	CASSDSAPYNEQFF
TRBJ1-1	.	TRBV27	.	TGTGCCAGCAGTTTAGCCAATACAGGGTTCCCTGAAGCTTTCTTT	CASSLANTGFPEAFF
TRBJ2-3	.	TRBV24-1	.	TGTGCCACCAGTGATTTGGGGAGACAGGGGGCTAGCGGGGGTAGGGATACGCAGTATTTT	CATSDLGRQGASGGRDTQYF
TRBJ1-2	TRBD1	TRBV30	.	TGTGCCTACCTCAGACAGGGGATGGATTATGGCTACACCTTC	CAYLRQGMDYGYTF
TRBJ2-5	.	TRBV24-1	few	TGTGCCACCAGTGATTCGTACCAAGAGACCCAGTACTTC	CATSDSYQETQYF
TRBJ1-1	.	TRBV27	.	TGTGCCAGCAGTTTATCGAGCCGGTTCGACACTGAAGCTTTCTTT	CASSLSSRFDTEAFF